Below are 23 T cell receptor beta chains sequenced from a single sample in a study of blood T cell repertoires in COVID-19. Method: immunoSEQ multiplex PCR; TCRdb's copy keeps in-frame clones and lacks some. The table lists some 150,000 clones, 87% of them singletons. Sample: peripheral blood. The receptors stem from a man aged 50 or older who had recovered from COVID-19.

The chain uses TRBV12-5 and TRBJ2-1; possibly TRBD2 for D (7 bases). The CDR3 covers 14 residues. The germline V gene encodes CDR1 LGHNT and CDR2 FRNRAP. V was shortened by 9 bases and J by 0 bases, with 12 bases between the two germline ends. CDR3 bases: TGTGCTAGCCGGGGGGCAAACTCCTACAATGAGCAGTTCTTC. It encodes CASRGANSYNEQFF. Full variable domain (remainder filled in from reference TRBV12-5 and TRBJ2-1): DARVTQTPRHKVTEMGQEVTMRCQPILGHNTVFWYRQTMMQGLELLAYFRNRAPLDDSGMPKDRFSAEMPDATLATLKIQPSEPRDSAVYFCASRGANSYNEQFFGPGTRLTVL.

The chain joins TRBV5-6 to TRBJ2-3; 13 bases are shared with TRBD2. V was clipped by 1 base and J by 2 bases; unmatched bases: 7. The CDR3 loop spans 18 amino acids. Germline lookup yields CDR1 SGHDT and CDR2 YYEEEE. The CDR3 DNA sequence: TGTGCCAGCAGCTTGCTCCCCACTAGCGGGGGGGTCACAGATACGCAGTATTTT. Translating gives CASSLLPTSGGVTDTQYF. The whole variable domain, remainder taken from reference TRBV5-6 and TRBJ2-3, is DAGVTQSPTHLIKTRGQQVTLRCSPKSGHDTVSWYQQALGQGPQFIFQYYEEEERQRGNFPDRFSGHQFPNYSSELNVNALLLGDSALYLCASSLLPTSGGVTDTQYFGPGTRLTVL.

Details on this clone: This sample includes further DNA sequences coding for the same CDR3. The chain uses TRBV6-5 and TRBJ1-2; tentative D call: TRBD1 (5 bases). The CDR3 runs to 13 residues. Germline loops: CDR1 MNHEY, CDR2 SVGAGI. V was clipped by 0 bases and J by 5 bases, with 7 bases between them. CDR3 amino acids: CASSYSTVYGYTF. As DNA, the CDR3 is TGTGCCAGCAGTTACTCGACAGTGTATGGCTACACCTTC.

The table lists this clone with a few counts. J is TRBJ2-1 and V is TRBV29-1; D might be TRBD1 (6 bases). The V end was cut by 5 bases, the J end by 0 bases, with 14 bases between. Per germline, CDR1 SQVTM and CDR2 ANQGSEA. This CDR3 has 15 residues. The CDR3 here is CSVWTAAVSYNEQFF. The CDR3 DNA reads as TGCAGCGTTTGGACAGCTGCGGTCTCCTACAATGAGCAGTTCTTC.

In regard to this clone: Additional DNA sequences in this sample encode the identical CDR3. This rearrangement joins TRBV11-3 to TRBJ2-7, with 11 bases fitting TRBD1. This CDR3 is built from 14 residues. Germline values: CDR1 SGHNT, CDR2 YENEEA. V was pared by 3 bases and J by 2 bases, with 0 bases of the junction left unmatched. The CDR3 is CASSLGQGAYEQYF. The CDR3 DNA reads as TGTGCCAGCAGCTTGGGACAGGGGGCCTACGAGCAGTACTTC.

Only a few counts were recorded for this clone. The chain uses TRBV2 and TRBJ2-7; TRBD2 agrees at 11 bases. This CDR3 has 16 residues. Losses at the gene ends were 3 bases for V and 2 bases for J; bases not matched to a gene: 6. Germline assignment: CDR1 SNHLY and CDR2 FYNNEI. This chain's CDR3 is CASSEEGTSGAYEQYF. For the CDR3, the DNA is TGTGCCAGCAGTGAGGAGGGGACTAGCGGAGCCTACGAGCAGTACTTC.

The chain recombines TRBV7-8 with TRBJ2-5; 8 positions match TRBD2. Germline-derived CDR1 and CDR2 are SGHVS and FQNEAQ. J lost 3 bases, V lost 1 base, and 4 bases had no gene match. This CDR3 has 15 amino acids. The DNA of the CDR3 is TGTGCCAGCAGCTTAGGCGGGGGGTCAGAAGAGACCCAGTACTTC. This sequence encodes CASSLGGGSEETQYF.

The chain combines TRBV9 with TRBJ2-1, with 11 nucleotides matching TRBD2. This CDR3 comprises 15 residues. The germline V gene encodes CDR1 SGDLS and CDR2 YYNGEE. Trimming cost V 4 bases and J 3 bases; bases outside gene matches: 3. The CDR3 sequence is CASSLLAGGYNEQFF. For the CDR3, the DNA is TGTGCCAGCAGCCTCCTAGCGGGGGGCTACAATGAGCAGTTCTTC. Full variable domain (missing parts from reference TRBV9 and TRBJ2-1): DSGVTQTPKHLITATGQRVTLRCSPRSGDLSVYWYQQSLDQGLQFLIQYYNGEERAKGNILERFSAQQFPDLHSELNLSSLELGDSALYFCASSLLAGGYNEQFFGPGTRLTVL.

For the CDR3, the DNA is TGTGCCAGCAGCTCCCGTACAGGGGGCACTGAAGCTTTCTTT. Protein: CASSSRTGGTEAFF. V is TRBV9 and J is TRBJ1-1; 8 nucleotides align to TRBD1. V dropped 4 bases and J dropped 4; count of bases not matched to a gene: 6. This CDR3 spans 14 amino acids. Germline values: CDR1 SGDLS, CDR2 YYNGEE.

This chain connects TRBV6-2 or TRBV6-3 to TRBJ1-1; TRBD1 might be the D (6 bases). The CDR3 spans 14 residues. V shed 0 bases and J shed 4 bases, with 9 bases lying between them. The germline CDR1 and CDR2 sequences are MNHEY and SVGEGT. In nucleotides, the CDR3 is TGTGCCAGCAGTTACTCGGCAGGGGTCACTGAAGCTTTCTTT. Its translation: CASSYSAGVTEAFF.

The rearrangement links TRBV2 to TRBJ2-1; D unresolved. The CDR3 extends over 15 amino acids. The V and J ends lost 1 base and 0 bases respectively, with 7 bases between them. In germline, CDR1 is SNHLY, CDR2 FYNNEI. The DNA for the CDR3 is TGTGCCAGCAGTGAAGAGGCAGGCTCCTACAATGAGCAGTTCTTC. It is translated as CASSEEAGSYNEQFF. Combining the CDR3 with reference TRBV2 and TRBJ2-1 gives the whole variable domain EPEVTQTPSHQVTQMGQEVILRCVPISNHLYFYWYRQILGQKVEFLVSFYNNEISEKSEIFDDQFSVERPDGSNFTLKIRSTKLEDSAMYFCASSEEAGSYNEQFFGPGTRLTVL.

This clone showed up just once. Here the CDR3 DNA reads TGTGCCAGCATGATACAGGGGTCTTCCACTGAAGCTTTCTTT. Residues: CASMIQGSSTEAFF. This chain connects TRBV2 to TRBJ1-1; 7 nucleotides align to TRBD1. V trimming: 7 bases; J trimming: 4 bases; junction bases outside the gene matches: 9. Germline V CDR1 and CDR2: SNHLY, FYNNEI. The CDR3 contains 14 residues.

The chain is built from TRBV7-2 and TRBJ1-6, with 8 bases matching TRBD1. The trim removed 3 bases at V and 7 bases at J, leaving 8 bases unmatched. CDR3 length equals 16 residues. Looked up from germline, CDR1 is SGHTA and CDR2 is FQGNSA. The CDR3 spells CASSFLSGGSNSPLHF. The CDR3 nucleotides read TGTGCCAGCAGCTTCCTATCAGGGGGCTCGAATTCACCCCTCCACTTT.

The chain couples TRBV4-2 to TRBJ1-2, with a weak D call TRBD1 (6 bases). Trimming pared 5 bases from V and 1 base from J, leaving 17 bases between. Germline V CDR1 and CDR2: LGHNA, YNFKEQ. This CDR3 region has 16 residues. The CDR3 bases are TGTGCCAGCAGCGGCGAGCGGGGGGGCAATAACTATGGCTACACCTTC. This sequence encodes CASSGERGGNNYGYTF.

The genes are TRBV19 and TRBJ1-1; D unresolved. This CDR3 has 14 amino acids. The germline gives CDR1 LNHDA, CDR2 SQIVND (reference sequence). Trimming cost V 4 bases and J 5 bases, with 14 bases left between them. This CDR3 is CASSTQDSGTEAFF. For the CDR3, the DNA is TGTGCCAGTAGTACCCAGGATTCGGGAACTGAAGCTTTCTTT. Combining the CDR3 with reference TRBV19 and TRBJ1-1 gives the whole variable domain DGGITQSPKYLFRKEGQNVTLSCEQNLNHDAMYWYRQDPGQGLRLIYYSQIVNDFQKGDIAEGYSVSREKKESFPLTVTSAQKNPTAFYLCASSTQDSGTEAFFGQGTRLTVV.

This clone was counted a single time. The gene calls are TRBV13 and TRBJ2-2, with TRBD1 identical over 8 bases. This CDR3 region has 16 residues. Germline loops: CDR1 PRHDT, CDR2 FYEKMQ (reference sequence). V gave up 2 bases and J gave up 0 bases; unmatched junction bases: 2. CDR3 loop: CASSLRTGTNTGELFF. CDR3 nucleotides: TGTGCCAGCAGCTTACGGACAGGGACGAACACCGGGGAGCTGTTTTTT.

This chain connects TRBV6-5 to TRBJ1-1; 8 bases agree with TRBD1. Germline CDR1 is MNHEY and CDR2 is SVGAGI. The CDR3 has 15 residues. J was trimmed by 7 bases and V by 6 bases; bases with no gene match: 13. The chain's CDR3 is CASSAMDRVRVEAFF. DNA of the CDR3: TGTGCCAGCAGCGCCATGGACAGGGTGAGGGTTGAAGCTTTCTTT.

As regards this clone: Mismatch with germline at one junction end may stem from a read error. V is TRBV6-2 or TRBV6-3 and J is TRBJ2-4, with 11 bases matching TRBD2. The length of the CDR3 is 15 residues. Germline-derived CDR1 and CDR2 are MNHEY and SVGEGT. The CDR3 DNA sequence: TGTGCCAGCAGTTACTCGTATACGACCGGGACTAGCGGTAACTTC. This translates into CASSYSYTTGTSGNF.

The CDR3 is CASSPASGGTYEQYF. CDR3 nucleotide sequence: TGTGCCAGCAGCCCCGCTAGCGGGGGGACCTACGAGCAGTACTTC. The chain joins TRBV3-1 (or the pseudogene TRBV3-2) to TRBJ2-7; 11 bases line up with TRBD2. Germline V gene data show CDR1 as LGHDT and CDR2 as YNNKEL (reference sequence). The V gene end was trimmed by 4 bases and the J gene end by 2 bases; junction bases not matched to a gene: 4. The CDR3 extends over 15 amino acids.

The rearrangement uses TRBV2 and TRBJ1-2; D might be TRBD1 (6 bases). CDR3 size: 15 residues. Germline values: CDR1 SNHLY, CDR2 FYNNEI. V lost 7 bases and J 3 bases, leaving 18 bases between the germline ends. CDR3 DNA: TGTGCCAGCACCTCGGGACATTCCTACGACTATGGCTACACCTTC. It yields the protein CASTSGHSYDYGYTF.

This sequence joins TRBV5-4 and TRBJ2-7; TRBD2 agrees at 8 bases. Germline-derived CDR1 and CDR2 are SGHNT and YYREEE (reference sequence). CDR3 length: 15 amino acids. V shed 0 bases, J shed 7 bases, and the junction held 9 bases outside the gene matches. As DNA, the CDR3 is TGTGCCAGCAGCTTGGGGACTAGCAGGGGCATGGAGCAGTACTTC. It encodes CASSLGTSRGMEQYF.

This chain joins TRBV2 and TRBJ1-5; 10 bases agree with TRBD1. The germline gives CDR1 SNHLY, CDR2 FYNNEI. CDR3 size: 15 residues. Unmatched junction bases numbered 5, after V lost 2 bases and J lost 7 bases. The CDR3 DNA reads TGTGCCAGCAGTGAATTTGGACAGGGGGTACAGCCCCAGCATTTT. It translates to CASSEFGQGVQPQHF.

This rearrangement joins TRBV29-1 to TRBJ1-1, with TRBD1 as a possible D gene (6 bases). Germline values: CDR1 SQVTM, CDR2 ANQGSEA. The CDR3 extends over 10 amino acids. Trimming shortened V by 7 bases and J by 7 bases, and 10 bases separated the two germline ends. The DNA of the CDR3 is TGCAGCGGAGGGGGTGGTGAAGCTTTCTTT. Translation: CSGGGGEAFF.